This is a list of T cell receptor beta chains from one sample in a study of PD-L1 blockade in urothelial cancer. TCRdb keeps only in-frame clones here, not all; method: immunoSEQ multiplex PCR. The sample contains fewer than 40,000 clones, 90% of which appear only once. The sample consisted of PBMCs, taken around atezolizumab (anti-PD-L1) treatment. Receptors originate from a man aged 65 to 79 with urothelial cancer. CDR3s include the opening cysteine and the closing phenylalanine or tryptophan. Each record gives: J gene, clone size, V gene, D gene, CDR3 DNA, CDR3 protein. D genes are given only for firm matches. The size entry is marked missing in some rows and otherwise reads once, few, many or a size class.

>TRBJ2-5|NA|TRBV7-7|TRBD1
TGTGCCAGCAGCCGCGAAAGGACAGGGGGCTTGGAGACCCAGTACTTC
CASSRERTGGLETQYF
>TRBJ2-1|NA|TRBV7-6|NA
TGTGCCAGCAGCTTAGGCGGCGGTGAGCAGTTCTTC
CASSLGGGEQFF
>TRBJ2-3|NA|TRBV23-1|NA
TGCGCCAGCAGTCTCCGAGCGGTTAGCACAGATACGCAGTATTTT
CASSLRAVSTDTQYF
>TRBJ2-2|NA|TRBV19|NA
TGTGCCAGTAGTGGACTTAGCGGTAACACCGGGGAGCTGTTTTTT
CASSGLSGNTGELFF
>TRBJ1-4|NA|TRBV14|NA
TGTGCCAGCAGCCGGCAGTTTAATGAAAAACTGTTTTTT
CASSRQFNEKLFF
>TRBJ2-7|NA|TRBV5-1|TRBD1
TGCGCCAGCAGCTCATCCGGGACAGGGATCTACGAGCAGTACTTC
CASSSSGTGIYEQYF
>TRBJ2-7|once|TRBV19|NA
TGTGCCAGTAGTATAGGGCTGGACAACACCTACGAGCAGTACTTC
CASSIGLDNTYEQYF
>TRBJ2-1|NA|TRBV29-1|NA
TGCAGCGCCGGAGGGCAGGGTGGAGGAGTGAATGAGCAGTTCTTC
CSAGGQGGGVNEQFF
>TRBJ2-1|NA|TRBV6-1|NA
TGTGCCAGCAGTGAAGGGCTAGCAGGACCCCAGTTCTTC
CASSEGLAGPQFF
>TRBJ1-2|few|TRBV29-1|TRBD1
TGCAGCGTTGATGGCAGGGGGGACTATGGCTACACCTTC
CSVDGRGDYGYTF
>TRBJ1-2|NA|TRBV30|TRBD1
TGTGCCTGGGGGACAGGGTGGTATGGCTACACCTTC
CAWGTGWYGYTF
>TRBJ1-1|NA|TRBV2|NA
TGTGCCAGCAGTGTTTTCAGTGGGAACACTGAAGCTTTCTTT
CASSVFSGNTEAFF
>TRBJ2-7|medium-sized|TRBV9|TRBD2
TGTGCCAGCAGCGCCGGCCTAGAGCGGGAGGGTACCTACGAGCAGTACTTC
CASSAGLEREGTYEQYF
>TRBJ2-7|NA|TRBV30|TRBD1
TGTGCCTGGAGTTTGACAGGGAGCTACGAGCAGTACTTC
CAWSLTGSYEQYF
>TRBJ1-1|NA|TRBV28|TRBD1
TGTGCCAGCAGCCTCCGCACCGGGACAGGGCTGGAAGCTTTCTTT
CASSLRTGTGLEAFF
>TRBJ2-5|NA|TRBV11-2|NA
TGTGCCAGCAGCTTAGCCCATGAGACCCAGTACTTC
CASSLAHETQYF
>TRBJ1-3|NA|TRBV29-1|NA
TGCAGCGCCCTGCTTGGGGCTAGTAACACCATATATTTT
CSALLGASNTIYF
>TRBJ2-5|NA|TRBV2|TRBD2
TGTGCCAGCGAGCGAGCGGGAGGAGTGGAGACCCAGTACTTC
CASERAGGVETQYF
>TRBJ1-3|NA|TRBV5-4|NA
TGTGCCAGCAGCTTGAGGGACACCGGCGGGGGAAACACCATATATTTT
CASSLRDTGGGNTIYF
>TRBJ2-2|NA|TRBV9|TRBD1
TGTGCCAGCAGCGGGTCGTTTGGGAGGGGGACAGGGGGCGCATCCGGGGAGCTGTTTTTT
CASSGSFGRGTGGASGELFF
>TRBJ1-1|few|TRBV28|NA
TGTGCCAGCAGTTTGCGAGGAACCACTGAAGCTTTCTTT
CASSLRGTTEAFF
>TRBJ2-1|NA|TRBV19|NA
TGTGCCAGTAGTTCCGACAGAAATGAGCAGTTCTTC
CASSSDRNEQFF
>TRBJ1-1|NA|TRBV4-1|TRBD1
TGCGCCAGCAGCCAAAGGAATACAGGGGACACTGAAGCTTTCTTT
CASSQRNTGDTEAFF
>TRBJ1-5|NA|TRBV29-1|TRBD1
TGCAGCGTATCAAACAGGGGATTAGGTCAGCCCCAGCATTTT
CSVSNRGLGQPQHF
>TRBJ1-1|NA|TRBV9|NA
TGTGCCAGCAGCGCGAGCCCTTCCCAGGGTTCCGACGAAGCTTTCTTT
CASSASPSQGSDEAFF
>TRBJ2-1|NA|TRBV11-1|NA
TGTGCCAGCAGCTTAGCGCTTTTCGGGAAGTACAATGAGCAGTTCTTC
CASSLALFGKYNEQFF
>TRBJ2-2|once|TRBV5-1|NA
TGCGCCAGCAGCTTGTTGCGCAGGGAAGTCGGGGAGCTGTTTTTT
CASSLLRREVGELFF
>TRBJ1-2|NA|TRBV5-4|NA
TGTGCCAGCAGCCAAGGTCCCACTACTTCACTTCATGGCTACACCTTC
CASSQGPTTSLHGYTF
>TRBJ2-7|NA|TRBV28|NA
TGTGCCAGCAGTTTAAAAGCGGACGAGCAGTACTTC
CASSLKADEQYF
>TRBJ2-2|NA|TRBV9|TRBD2
TGTGCCAGCAGTGGCAGCGGGAGAGCCCACACCGGGGAGCTGTTTTTT
CASSGSGRAHTGELFF
>TRBJ2-7|NA|TRBV7-9|NA
TGTGCCAGCAGCCGAGACAGGGAGCAGTACTTC
CASSRDREQYF
>TRBJ2-7|NA|TRBV13|NA
TGTGCCAGCAGCTTAGGTTACAGGGTGTATGGGGAGCAGTACTTC
CASSLGYRVYGEQYF
>TRBJ2-3|NA|TRBV19|TRBD2
TGTGCCAGTAGTATAGGGCTAGCGGGAGCAGATACGCAGTATTTT
CASSIGLAGADTQYF
>TRBJ1-4|NA|TRBV11-2|NA
TGTGCCAGCAGCTTAAGAGGGTCTAATGAAAAACTGTTTTTT
CASSLRGSNEKLFF
>TRBJ2-7|few|TRBV5-1|NA
TGCGCCAGCAGCTTTAGTACTATCGGAAGCTCCTACGAGCAGTACTTC
CASSFSTIGSSYEQYF
>TRBJ1-1|NA|TRBV2|NA
TGTGCCAGCAGGGTCGACGGCAGGGGTGAGGGGTCCACTGAAGCTTTCTTT
CASRVDGRGEGSTEAFF
>TRBJ2-7|NA|TRBV7-9|TRBD1
TGTGCCAGCAGCAGGGGGCAAGTCTACTACGAGCAGTACTTC
CASSRGQVYYEQYF
>TRBJ1-4|NA|TRBV28|NA
TGTGCCAGCAGTTTACAGGGCCTTAATGAAAAACTGTTTTTT
CASSLQGLNEKLFF
>TRBJ2-7|NA|TRBV4-1|TRBD2
TGCGCCAGCAGCCAAGGAGCTAGCGGGAAAGGGGTCTACGAGCAGTACTTC
CASSQGASGKGVYEQYF
>TRBJ2-2|few|TRBV9|NA
TGTGCCAGCAGCTCATTCACCGGGGAGCTGTTTTTT
CASSSFTGELFF
>TRBJ2-3|NA|TRBV27|TRBD2
TGTGCCAGCAGTTCCCCGGGACTAGCGGGCACAGATACGCAGTATTTT
CASSSPGLAGTDTQYF
>TRBJ1-2|NA|TRBV6-5|TRBD1
TGTGCCAGCAGACCGGACAGGTGGGGCGGCTACACCTTC
CASRPDRWGGYTF
>TRBJ1-2|NA|TRBV7-9|NA
TGTGCCAGCAGCTTAGTGGCAGGAACTAACTATGGCTACACCTTC
CASSLVAGTNYGYTF
>TRBJ1-1|NA|TRBV28|TRBD1
TGTGCCAGCAGTTCCTGGCAGGGGGGTAGAAAGAACACTGAAGCTTTCTTT
CASSSWQGGRKNTEAFF
>TRBJ2-3|NA|TRBV29-1|NA
TGCAGCGTTCGGGACAGGTGGGGGGGAACAGATACGCAGTATTTT
CSVRDRWGGTDTQYF